This T cell receptor beta chain comes out of a study of T cells in Graves' hyperthyroidism and ophthalmopathy. Turning to the study itself: At initial diagnosis, before any treatment had begun, peripheral blood was obtained.

Hyperthyroidism of Graves' type that showed no ophthalmopathy progression within 18 months was stable. This clonotype was seen repeatedly, ten times or more. The antigen is not known. From germline, CDR1 is GTSNPN and CDR2 SVGIG (reference sequence). The CDR3 is 13 residues long. Notes on the study in general: The model identified upcoming ophthalmopathy a median about six months ahead of onset. Also found in blood were most expanded thyroid clonotypes above 0.001.

The investigators amplified TCR beta CDR3 regions from RNA transcripts. The TCR CDR3 was amplified in a first-round RT-PCR using the HTBI primer set. TCRdb re-called the multiplex PCR reads with MiXCR, one entry per CDR3 protein. Seen here are some 180,000 distinct CDR3 sequences, around 17% observed once, and the top ten hold around 52%. The TCR was taken from a woman aged 45-60 years with Graves' hyperthyroidism. Sample: blood. This sequence joins TRBV30 and TRBJ2-1; D gene unclear. The CDR3 DNA sequence: TGTTTGGAGATGGTTATAAAAGAAGATGAGCAGTTCTTC. Its protein is CLEMVIKEDEQFF.